The 20 T cell receptor beta chains reported below all come from one sample, sequenced in a study of graft-versus-host responses after intestinal transplantation. The assay was immunoSEQ multiplex PCR, and TCRdb's table has in-frame clones only and misses some. The sample consists of 75,000 to 100,000 clones, around nine tenths of them appearing once. No antigen has been assigned to these receptors. The sequencing here drew on unstimulated CD4+ T cells sorted from spleen or lymph node cells, taken before intestinal transplant. The receptors originated from a human donor who received an intestinal transplant.

The chain recombines TRBV18 with TRBJ1-1; D is uncertain. CDR3 length equals 14 residues. Trimming pared 4 bases from V and 9 bases from J, leaving 18 bases between. Germline V gene data show CDR1 as KGHSH and CDR2 as LQKENI. CDR3 region: CASSQSSGLPQAFF. DNA for the CDR3: TGTGCCAGCTCACAATCTTCAGGTCTGCCCCAAGCTTTCTTT.

CDR3 sequence: CATSLAGVVTQYF. CDR3 nucleotide sequence: TGTGCCACCTCGCTAGCGGGAGTCGTCACGCAGTATTTT. V usage is TRBV15 and J usage is TRBJ2-3, with 10 bases matching TRBD2. V shed 8 bases and J 9 bases; nucleotides not matched to a gene: 8. Germline lookup yields CDR1 LNHNV and CDR2 YYDKDF (reference sequence). The CDR3 has 13 amino acids.

The chain recombines TRBV2 with TRBJ2-7, with TRBD2 identical over 8 bases. CDR3 length: 14 residues. Trimming removed 4 bases from V and 4 bases from J; junction bases left unmatched: 6. Germline V gene lookup returns CDR1 SNHLY and CDR2 FYNNEI. CDR3 region: CASSVSGSSYEQYF. For the CDR3, the DNA is TGTGCCAGCAGTGTCAGCGGGAGTAGTTACGAGCAGTACTTC.

The V call is TRBV6-1, the J call TRBJ1-6, with a possible D match to TRBD1 (5 bases). Between the trimmed V and J ends, which lost 7 bases and 5 bases, there was a span of 12 bases. Germline V CDR1 and CDR2: MNHNS, SASEGT. The CDR3 has 14 residues. Here the CDR3 DNA reads TGTGCCAGCAACTTGGACACTAATAATTCACCCCTCCACTTT. Its protein product is CASNLDTNNSPLHF.

The chain recombines TRBV29-1 with TRBJ2-7, with D possibly TRBD1 on 6 matching bases. This CDR3 comprises 11 residues. V dropped 6 bases and J dropped 2 bases, with 8 bases sitting between them. Per the germline V gene, CDR1 is SQVTM and CDR2 is ANQGSEA. The CDR3 region has the DNA TGCAGCGTGAAGGGGGCCTACGAGCAGTACTTC. Protein sequence: CSVKGAYEQYF.

The chain joins TRBV30 to TRBJ1-1; TRBD1 is a possible D gene (5 bases). Germline assignment: CDR1 GTSNPN and CDR2 SVGIG (reference sequence). V lost 3 bases, J lost 0 bases, and 14 bases lay in between. The CDR3 is 15 residues long. CDR3 sequence reads: CAWSHSGTVNTEAFF. The CDR3 coding sequence is TGTGCCTGGAGCCACTCCGGGACTGTGAACACTGAAGCTTTCTTT.

The chain links TRBV6-4 to TRBJ1-2; 10 bases map to TRBD1. The germline V gene has CDR1 MRHNA and CDR2 SNTAGT. The J segment lost 4 bases and the V segment lost 6 bases, leaving 5 bases of the junction unmatched. There are 14 residues in the CDR3. The CDR3 bases are TGTGCCAGCAGGCCTGGACAGGGGGTCTATGGCTACACCTTC. Translation: CASRPGQGVYGYTF.

The rearrangement uses TRBV30 and TRBJ1-2; 9 bases fit TRBD1. The junction had 15 bases not matched to a gene; V was cut back by 8 bases and J by 5 bases. The germline CDR1 and CDR2 sequences are GTSNPN and SVGIG (reference sequence). There are 15 residues in the CDR3. CDR3 in amino acids: CARGSGTGFNYGYTF. In DNA, the CDR3 is TGTGCCAGAGGGTCCGGGACAGGGTTTAATTATGGCTACACCTTC.

The chain carries TRBV7-2 and TRBJ1-1; no firm D call. Germline values: CDR1 SGHTA, CDR2 FQGNSA. The V end was cut by 1 base, the J end by 0 bases, with 6 bases between. The length of the CDR3 is 14 residues. CDR3 DNA: TGTGCCAGCAGCTTAGTCGCGGTGAACACTGAAGCTTTCTTT. It specifies CASSLVAVNTEAFF.

The gene calls are TRBV5-1 and TRBJ1-1, with D perhaps TRBD1 (6 bases). Trimming left V 0 bases short and J 4 bases short, with 13 bases between. Looked up from germline, CDR1 is SGHRS and CDR2 is YFSETQ. CDR3 length equals 15 residues. CDR3 sequence (DNA): TGCGCCAGCAGCTTGGTGGGCAGGGGACCCACTGAAGCTTTCTTT. It encodes CASSLVGRGPTEAFF.

V and J are TRBV5-3 and TRBJ2-1; the D gene is possibly TRBD2 (6 bases). TRBV5-3 is classed as an ORF, of uncertain function. V lost 10 bases to trimming and J lost 5 bases, with 19 bases between them. The CDR3 runs 14 residues. In DNA, the CDR3 is TGTGCCTCTGAGGGGCGGGATATACACAATGAGCAGTTCTTC. Translating gives CASEGRDIHNEQFF.

The chain couples TRBV7-9 to TRBJ2-3; a weak D match, TRBD1 (6 bases). The CDR3 is 16 residues long. CDR1 is SEHNR, CDR2 FQNEAQ, per germline (reference sequence). V was trimmed by 1 base and J by 0 bases, leaving 11 bases between them. CDR3 sequence: CASSLGRGLSTDTQYF. DNA of the CDR3: TGTGCCAGCAGCTTAGGCAGGGGATTGAGCACAGATACGCAGTATTTT. The full variable domain, with the rest looked up from reference TRBV7-9 and TRBJ2-3, is DTGVSQNPRHKITKRGQNVTFRCDPISEHNRLYWYRQTLGQGPEFLTYFQNEAQLEKSRLLSDRFSAERPKGSFSTLEIQRTEQGDSAMYLCASSLGRGLSTDTQYFGPGTRLTVL.

The genes are TRBV27 and TRBJ1-1, with 10 bases fitting TRBD1. The CDR3 runs 16 residues. Germline assignment: CDR1 MNHEY and CDR2 SMNVEV (reference sequence). V dropped 8 bases and J dropped 3; count of bases not matched to a gene: 12. The CDR3 DNA sequence: TGTGCCAGCCTGACAGGGGGCGCTTTGTCGGACACTGAAGCTTTCTTT. Protein product: CASLTGGALSDTEAFF.

CDR3 nucleotides: TGTGCCACCAGCAAGAACAGGGACACCCCAATTGGCTACGAGCAGTACTTC. Its protein is CATSKNRDTPIGYEQYF. V and J are TRBV15 and TRBJ2-7, with D possibly matching TRBD1 (6 bases). Germline V lookup: CDR1 LNHNV, CDR2 YYDKDF (reference sequence). The CDR3 is 17 residues long. V shed 4 bases and J shed 3 bases, with 22 bases lying between them.

This chain connects TRBV5-1 to TRBJ2-7, with D perhaps matching TRBD2 (7 bases). Trimming removed 0 bases from V and 5 bases from J, with 15 bases in between. The germline V gene has CDR1 SGHRS and CDR2 YFSETQ. CDR3 length: 15 residues. CDR3 in DNA: TGCGCCAGCAGCTTGGGGTTACGGGGGGCGGACGAGCAGTACTTC. Amino acid sequence: CASSLGLRGADEQYF.

This clone was observed a few times. This chain connects TRBV6-1 to TRBJ1-5, with 10 bases identical to TRBD1. The germline gives CDR1 MNHNS, CDR2 SASEGT. The CDR3 is made up of 16 amino acids. Losses at the gene ends were 2 bases for V and 4 bases for J; bases not matched to a gene: 5. The CDR3: CASSERGTGANQPQHF. For the CDR3, the DNA is TGTGCCAGCAGTGAAAGGGGGACAGGGGCTAATCAGCCCCAGCATTTT.

The chain links TRBV10-2 to TRBJ2-7; no clear D gene. Germline lookup yields CDR1 WSHSY and CDR2 SAAADI. CDR3 size: 12 residues. The germline V and J ends were trimmed by 4 bases and 3 bases, with 7 bases remaining between them. Here the CDR3 DNA reads TGCGCCAGCAGTGGGTACAGCTACGAGCAGTACTTC. As protein: CASSGYSYEQYF.

The chain has TRBV5-1 and TRBJ1-1, with D perhaps TRBD1 (5 bases). Between the trimmed V and J ends, which lost 4 bases and 8 bases, there was a span of 15 bases. This CDR3 region has 13 residues. CDR1 SGHRS and CDR2 YFSETQ come from the germline V gene. The CDR3 coding sequence is TGCGCCAGCAGCCCAACGCAGGGTAGGGAAGCTTTCTTT. This gives the protein CASSPTQGREAFF. Using reference TRBV5-1 and TRBJ1-1 for the parts outside the CDR3, the full variable domain is KAGVTQTPRYLIKTRGQQVTLSCSPISGHRSVSWYQQTPGQGLQFLFEYFSETQRNKGNFPGRFSGRQFSNSRSEMNVSTLELGDSALYLCASSPTQGREAFFGQGTRLTVV.

The chain couples TRBV11-3 to TRBJ2-4; 10 bases map to TRBD1. With 4 bases clipped from V and 2 bases from J, the junction kept 2 bases outside the gene matches. There are 15 residues in the CDR3. Germline V lookup: CDR1 SGHNT, CDR2 YENEEA. The CDR3 DNA sequence: TGTGCCAGCAGCTCGGGACAGGGGACCAAAAACATTCAGTACTTC. It codes for CASSSGQGTKNIQYF.

The chain joins TRBV6-5 to TRBJ1-2; TRBD1 is a possible D gene (6 bases). CDR1 is MNHEY, CDR2 SVGAGI, per germline. The ends were cut back, 0 bases at V and 4 bases at J, with 6 bases in the middle. CDR3 length equals 13 residues. The CDR3 DNA sequence: TGTGCCAGCAGTTACTCAGGGGGCTATGGCTACACCTTC. Translation: CASSYSGGYGYTF.